The clone carrying this TCR beta chain was found many times. Its specificity is not known. These data are taken from a study of human T cells and chemical hapten exposure. Study observations and caveats: While controls formed fewer of them, expanded TCRs formed significantly more large CDR3 similarity clusters.

Documented time point: pre-sensitization, week 0. Treatment meaning: therapeutic diphenylcyclopropenone sensitization with weekly scalp DPC. The library attached unique molecular identifiers to individual cDNA molecules. TCRdb called the RACE reads again in MiXCR, with one record for every CDR3 protein. Here the sample spans around 95,000 distinct CDR3 sequences, 11% being singletons. CDR3 length: 15 amino acids. The V and J ends lost 1 base and 2 bases respectively, with 11 bases between them. The germline V gene encodes CDR1 KGHSH and CDR2 LQKENI. Sample: whole blood, taken in connection with sensitization to the hapten diphenylcyclopropenone (DPC). The chain combines TRBV18 with TRBJ2-5; D call uncertain. The clonotype comes from a woman in her sixties with alopecia areata. Some clones in this sample may be carry-over from other donors' samples. CDR3 protein: CASSPLKSLQETQYF. CDR3 coding DNA: TGTGCCAGCTCACCACTGAAGTCATTACAAGAGACCCAGTACTTC.